The present entry profiles one TCR beta chain with its context. One end of the junction varies from germline; a read error may be responsible. This entry is derived from a study of blood T cell repertoires in COVID-19. The data were produced by immunoSEQ multiplex PCR, yet TCRdb's version contains in-frame clones alone and is incomplete. This sample carries roughly 250,000 clones, around 82% of them seen once, and the ten largest clones take 8% to 9.5%. The germline gives CDR1 KGHSH, CDR2 LQKENI. The CDR3 sequence is 17 residues long. Sample: peripheral blood. This clonotype was obtained from a human donor in a cohort sampled during active COVID-19. The chain links TRBV18 to TRBJ1-5; TRBD1 might be the D (6 bases). The CDR3 loop is CASAPGGQSYSNQPQHF. As DNA, the CDR3 is TGTGCCAGCGCACCCGGGGGGCAGTCTTATAGCAATCAGCCCCAGCATTTT.